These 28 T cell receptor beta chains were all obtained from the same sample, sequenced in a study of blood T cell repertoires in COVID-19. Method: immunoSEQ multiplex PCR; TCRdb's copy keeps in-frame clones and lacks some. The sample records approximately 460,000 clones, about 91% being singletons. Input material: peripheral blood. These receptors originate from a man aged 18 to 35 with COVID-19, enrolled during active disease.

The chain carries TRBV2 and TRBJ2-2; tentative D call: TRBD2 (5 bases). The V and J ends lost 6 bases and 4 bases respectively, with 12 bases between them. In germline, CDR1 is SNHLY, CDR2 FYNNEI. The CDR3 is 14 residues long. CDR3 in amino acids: CASRKLVPTGELFF. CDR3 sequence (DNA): TGTGCCAGCAGGAAACTAGTCCCCACCGGGGAGCTGTTTTTT.

The CDR3 spells CASSVVGRDSNQPQHF. In DNA, the CDR3 is TGTGCCAGCAGCGTAGTAGGTCGGGATAGCAATCAGCCCCAGCATTTT. This chain connects TRBV9 to TRBJ1-5; no clear D gene. The CDR3 totals 16 residues. Germline V gene data show CDR1 as SGDLS and CDR2 as YYNGEE. The V end was cut by 0 bases, the J end by 0 bases, with 10 bases between.

CDR3 residues: CASSSQVSGSLYEQYF. CDR3 DNA sequence: TGTGCCAGCAGCTCCCAGGTGAGCGGGAGTTTGTACGAGCAGTACTTC. The rearrangement links TRBV11-3 to TRBJ2-7; 8 positions match TRBD2. CDR1 is SGHNT, CDR2 YENEEA, per germline. The CDR3 totals 16 residues. V trimming: 4 bases; J trimming: 4 bases; junction bases outside the gene matches: 12.

CDR3 sequence (DNA): TGCGCCAGCAGCTGGGGCGGGAGTAGCGAGCAGTACTTC. Amino acids: CASSWGGSSEQYF. This sequence joins TRBV5-1 and TRBJ2-7, with TRBD2 matching over 7 bases. CDR1 is SGHRS, CDR2 YFSETQ, per germline. The V gene end was trimmed by 3 bases and the J gene end by 6 bases; junction bases not matched to a gene: 6. The CDR3 is 13 residues long.

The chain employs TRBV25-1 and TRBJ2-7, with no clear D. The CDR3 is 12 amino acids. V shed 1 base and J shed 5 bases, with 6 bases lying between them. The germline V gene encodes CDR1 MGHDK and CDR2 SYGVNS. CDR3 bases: TGTGCCAGCAGTGAATTTGGAGACGAGCAGTACTTC. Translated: CASSEFGDEQYF.

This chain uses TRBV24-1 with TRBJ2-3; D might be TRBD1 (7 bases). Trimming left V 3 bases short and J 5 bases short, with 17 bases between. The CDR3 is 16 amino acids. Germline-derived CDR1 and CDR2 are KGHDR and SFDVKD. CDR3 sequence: CATSDNSRQGGDTQYF. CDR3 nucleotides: TGTGCCACCAGTGATAATTCGCGACAGGGAGGAGATACGCAGTATTTT.

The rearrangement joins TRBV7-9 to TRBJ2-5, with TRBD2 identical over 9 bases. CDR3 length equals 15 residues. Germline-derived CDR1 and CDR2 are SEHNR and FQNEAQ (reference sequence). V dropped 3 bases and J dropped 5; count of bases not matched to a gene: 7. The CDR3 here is CASSFPGLARETQYF. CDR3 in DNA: TGTGCCAGCAGCTTTCCGGGACTAGCACGGGAGACCCAGTACTTC.

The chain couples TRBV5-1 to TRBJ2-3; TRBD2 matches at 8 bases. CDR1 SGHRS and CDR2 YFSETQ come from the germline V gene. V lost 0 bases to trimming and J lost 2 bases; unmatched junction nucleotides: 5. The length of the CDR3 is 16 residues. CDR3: CASSLASAGATDTQYF. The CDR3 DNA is TGCGCCAGCAGCTTGGCCTCAGCGGGGGCCACAGATACGCAGTATTTT.

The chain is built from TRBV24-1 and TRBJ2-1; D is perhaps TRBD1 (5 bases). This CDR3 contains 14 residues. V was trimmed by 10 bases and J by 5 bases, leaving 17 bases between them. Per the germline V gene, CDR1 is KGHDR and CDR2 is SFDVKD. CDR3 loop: CATSGFDSNNEQFF. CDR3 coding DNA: TGTGCCACGTCGGGTTTTGACAGTAACAATGAGCAGTTCTTC.

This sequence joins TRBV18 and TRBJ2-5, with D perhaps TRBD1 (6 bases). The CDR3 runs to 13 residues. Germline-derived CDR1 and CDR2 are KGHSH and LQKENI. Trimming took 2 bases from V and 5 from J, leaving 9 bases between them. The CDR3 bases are TGTGCCAGCTCACCATGGCAGGGGGAGACCCAGTACTTC. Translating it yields CASSPWQGETQYF.

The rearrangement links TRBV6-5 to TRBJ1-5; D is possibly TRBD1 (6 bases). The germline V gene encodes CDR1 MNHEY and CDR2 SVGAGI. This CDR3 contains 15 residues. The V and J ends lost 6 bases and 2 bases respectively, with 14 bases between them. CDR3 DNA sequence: TGTGCCAGCAGCGATCTGAGACAGGGCAATCAGCCCCAGCATTTT. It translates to CASSDLRQGNQPQHF.

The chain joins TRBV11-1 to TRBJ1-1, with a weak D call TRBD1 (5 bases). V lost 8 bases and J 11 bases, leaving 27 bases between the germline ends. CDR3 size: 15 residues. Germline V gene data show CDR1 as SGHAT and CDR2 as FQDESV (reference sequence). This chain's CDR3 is CASGTFGGIRSGAFF. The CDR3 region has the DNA TGTGCCAGCGGAACTTTCGGGGGGATAAGATCAGGGGCTTTCTTT.

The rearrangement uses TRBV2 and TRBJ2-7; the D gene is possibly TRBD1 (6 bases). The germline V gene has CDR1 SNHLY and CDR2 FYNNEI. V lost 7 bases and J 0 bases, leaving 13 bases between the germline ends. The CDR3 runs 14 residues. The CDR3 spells CASISGAGSYEQYF. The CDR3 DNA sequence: TGTGCCAGCATATCAGGGGCGGGCTCCTACGAGCAGTACTTC. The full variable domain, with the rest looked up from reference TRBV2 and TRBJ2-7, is EPEVTQTPSHQVTQMGQEVILRCVPISNHLYFYWYRQILGQKVEFLVSFYNNEISEKSEIFDDQFSVERPDGSNFTLKIRSTKLEDSAMYFCASISGAGSYEQYFGPGTRLTVT.

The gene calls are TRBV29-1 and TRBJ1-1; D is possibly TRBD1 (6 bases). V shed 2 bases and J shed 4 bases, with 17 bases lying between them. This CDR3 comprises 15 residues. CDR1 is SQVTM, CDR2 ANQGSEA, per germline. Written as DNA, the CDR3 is TGCAGCGTTGAATTCCAGGGGCGCTGGGGCACTGAAGCTTTCTTT. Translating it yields CSVEFQGRWGTEAFF.

The CDR3 sequence is CASSLFRGGDEQFF. DNA for the CDR3: TGTGCCAGCAGCTTATTCAGGGGCGGCGATGAGCAGTTCTTC. The chain is built from TRBV7-8 and TRBJ2-1; tentatively, D is TRBD1 (6 bases). Per germline, CDR1 SGHVS and CDR2 FQNEAQ. V dropped 2 bases and J dropped 8 bases, with 13 bases sitting between them. CDR3 length: 14 amino acids.

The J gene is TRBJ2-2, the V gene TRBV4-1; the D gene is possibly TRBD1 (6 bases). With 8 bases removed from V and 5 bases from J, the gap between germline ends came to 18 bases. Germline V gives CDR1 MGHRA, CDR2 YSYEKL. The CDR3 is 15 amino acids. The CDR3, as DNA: TGCGCCAGCCGAGAATTCCGGGACAAAACCGGGGAGCTGTTTTTT. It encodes CASREFRDKTGELFF.

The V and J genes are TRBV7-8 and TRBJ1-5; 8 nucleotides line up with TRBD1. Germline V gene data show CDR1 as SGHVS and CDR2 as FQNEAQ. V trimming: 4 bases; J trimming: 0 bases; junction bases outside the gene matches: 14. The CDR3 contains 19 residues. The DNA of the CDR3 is TGTGCCAGCAGCTCTAAAAGCAGGACAGGGAGGTATAGCAATCAGCCCCAGCATTTT. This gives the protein CASSSKSRTGRYSNQPQHF.

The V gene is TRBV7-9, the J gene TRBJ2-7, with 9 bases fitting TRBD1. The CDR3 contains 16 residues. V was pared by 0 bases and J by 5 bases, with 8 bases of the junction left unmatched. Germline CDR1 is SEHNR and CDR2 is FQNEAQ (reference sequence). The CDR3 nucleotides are TGTGCCAGCAGCTTAGCGCTGGGGACAGGGAGGAACGAGCAGTACTTC. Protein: CASSLALGTGRNEQYF.

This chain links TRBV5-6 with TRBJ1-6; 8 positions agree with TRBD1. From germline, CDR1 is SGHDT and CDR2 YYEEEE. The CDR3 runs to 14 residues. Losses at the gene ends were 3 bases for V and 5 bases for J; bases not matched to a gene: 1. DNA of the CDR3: TGTGCCAGCAGCTCGGGACAGGATAATTCACCCCTCCACTTT. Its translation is CASSSGQDNSPLHF. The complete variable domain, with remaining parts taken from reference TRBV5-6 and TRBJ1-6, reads DAGVTQSPTHLIKTRGQQVTLRCSPKSGHDTVSWYQQALGQGPQFIFQYYEEEERQRGNFPDRFSGHQFPNYSSELNVNALLLGDSALYLCASSSGQDNSPLHFGNGTRLTVT.

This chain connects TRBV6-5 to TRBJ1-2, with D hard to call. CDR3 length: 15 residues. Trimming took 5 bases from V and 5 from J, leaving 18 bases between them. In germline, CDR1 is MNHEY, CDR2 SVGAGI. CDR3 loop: CASSSRQGVGYGYTF. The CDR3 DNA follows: TGTGCCAGCAGTAGCCGACAAGGTGTTGGGTATGGCTACACCTTC.

The CDR3 loop is CASSSRTASRTKNIQYF. The CDR3 nucleotides read TGTGCCAGCAGCTCCAGGACAGCCTCTAGGACCAAAAACATTCAGTACTTC. V usage is TRBV5-6 and J usage is TRBJ2-4; D perhaps matches TRBD1 (6 bases). The CDR3 runs 17 residues. Deletions cut 3 bases from V and 2 bases from J, with 18 bases between. The germline V gene has CDR1 SGHDT and CDR2 YYEEEE.

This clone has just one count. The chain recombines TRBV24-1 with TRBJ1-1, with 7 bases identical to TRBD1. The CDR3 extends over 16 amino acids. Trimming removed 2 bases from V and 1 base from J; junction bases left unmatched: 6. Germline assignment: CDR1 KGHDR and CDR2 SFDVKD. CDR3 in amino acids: CATSDSKTGSNTEAFF. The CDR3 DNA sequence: TGTGCCACCAGTGATTCCAAGACAGGGTCGAACACTGAAGCTTTCTTT.

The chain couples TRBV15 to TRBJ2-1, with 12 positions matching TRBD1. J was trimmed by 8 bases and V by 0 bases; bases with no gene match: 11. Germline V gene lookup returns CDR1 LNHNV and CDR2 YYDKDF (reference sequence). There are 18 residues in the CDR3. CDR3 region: CATSRDYGTGGPGDEQFF. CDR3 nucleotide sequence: TGTGCCACCAGCAGAGATTATGGGACAGGGGGCCCCGGCGATGAGCAGTTCTTC.

CDR3 DNA: TGCGCCAGCAGCTTGGTAGCGCTAGCGGGAGTTCAGGAGCAGTTCTTC. It translates to CASSLVALAGVQEQFF. This sequence joins TRBV5-1 and TRBJ2-1; 10 bases map to TRBD2. Germline V gene sequence: CDR1 SGHRS, CDR2 YFSETQ. The trim removed 0 bases at V and 10 bases at J, leaving 10 bases unmatched. The CDR3 sequence is 16 residues long.

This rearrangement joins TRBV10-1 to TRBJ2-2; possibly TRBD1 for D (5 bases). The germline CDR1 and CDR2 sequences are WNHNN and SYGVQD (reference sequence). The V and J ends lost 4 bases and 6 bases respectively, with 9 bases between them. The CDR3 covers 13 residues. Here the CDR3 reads CASSGAGPGELFF. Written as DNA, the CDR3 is TGCGCCAGCAGTGGTGCAGGGCCCGGGGAGCTGTTTTTT.

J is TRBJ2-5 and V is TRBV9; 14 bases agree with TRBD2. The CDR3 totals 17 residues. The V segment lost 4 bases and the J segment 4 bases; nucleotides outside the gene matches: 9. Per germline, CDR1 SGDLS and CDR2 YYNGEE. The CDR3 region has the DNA TGTGCCAGCAGCCCCCGACGACTAGCGGGGGGGCTAGAGACCCAGTACTTC. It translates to CASSPRRLAGGLETQYF.

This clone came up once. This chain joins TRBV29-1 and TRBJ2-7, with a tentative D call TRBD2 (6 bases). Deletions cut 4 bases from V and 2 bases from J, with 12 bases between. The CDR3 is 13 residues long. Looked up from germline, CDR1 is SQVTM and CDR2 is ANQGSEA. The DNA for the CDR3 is TGCAGCGTTGTTTCGGAGGGGCCCTACGAGCAGTACTTC. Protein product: CSVVSEGPYEQYF.

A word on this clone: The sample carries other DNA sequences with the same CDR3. CDR3: CASSLTSGSGNEQFF. CDR3 nucleotides: TGCGCCAGCAGCTTGACTAGCGGGAGTGGGAATGAGCAGTTCTTC. The chain has TRBV5-1 and TRBJ2-1, with 11 bases identical to TRBD2. The germline V gene encodes CDR1 SGHRS and CDR2 YFSETQ. Unmatched junction bases numbered 4, after V lost 1 base and J lost 7 bases. The CDR3 spans 15 residues.